The rows below give T cell receptor beta chains drawn from one sample of a study of shared clonotypes between healthy human individuals. The table came from immunoSEQ multiplex PCR; TCRdb's copy has only in-frame clones and leaves some out. The sample contains about 1,900,000 clones, 85% to 95% of which appear only once. Sequences were obtained from naive CD8+ T cells sorted from blood. The source of these receptors is a man aged 18 to 30 in good health. The CDR3 runs from the conserved cysteine through the conserved F or W. A D gene is named only where the DNA matches it firmly. Only part of the rows carry a size: once, few, many, or a class if the clone is expanded.

d_gene,v_gene,j_gene,abundance,CDR3nt,CDR3aa
TRBD1,TRBV28,TRBJ1-5,few,TGTGCCAGCAGTTCGGGACAGGAGAATCAGCCCCAGCATTTT,CASSSGQENQPQHF
.,TRBV9,TRBJ1-2,once,TGTGCCAGCAGCTTCCGTAAGGGTTCTGGAGGGGTTAACTATGGCTACACCTTC,CASSFRKGSGGVNYGYTF
TRBD2,TRBV28,TRBJ2-3,.,TGTGCCAGCAGTTGGGCTAGCGGGGGGCGACCCACAGATACGCAGTATTTT,CASSWASGGRPTDTQYF
.,TRBV5-1,TRBJ2-1,.,TGCGCCAGCAGCTTAGTACGGAACAATGAGCAGTTCTTC,CASSLVRNNEQFF
.,TRBV5-1,TRBJ2-1,.,TGCGCCAGCAGCCTCAACTACAATGAGCAGTTCTTC,CASSLNYNEQFF
.,TRBV5-1,TRBJ2-1,.,TGCGCCAGCGAGAGGAGTGGCTCCTACAATGAGCAGTTCTTC,CASERSGSYNEQFF
.,TRBV7-9,TRBJ1-2,.,TGTGCCAGCCTAATTGGGTTCGGCTACACCTTC,CASLIGFGYTF
.,TRBV5-5,TRBJ1-2,.,TGTGCCAGCAGCTTGGGAGGCTATGGCTACACCTTC,CASSLGGYGYTF
TRBD1,TRBV27,TRBJ2-7,.,TGTGCCAGCAGCCCTAGGGGGACAGGGATAAGAAACGAGCAGTACTTC,CASSPRGTGIRNEQYF
.,TRBV5-4,TRBJ2-1,.,TGTGCCAGCAGCTTGTTTACGTCAGCCTACAATGAGCAGTTCTTC,CASSLFTSAYNEQFF
TRBD1,TRBV28,TRBJ2-1,.,TGTGCCAGCAGTCCCCCGGACAGGGGGCTCGGCAATGAGCAGTTCTTC,CASSPPDRGLGNEQFF
.,TRBV7-6,TRBJ2-1,.,TGTGCCAGCAGCTTAGCGGAATGGGATGAGCAGTTCTTC,CASSLAEWDEQFF
.,TRBV6-1,TRBJ1-1,.,TGTGCCAGCATAGGTGGCACTGAAGCTTTCTTT,CASIGGTEAFF
TRBD1,TRBV4-1,TRBJ2-1,.,TGCGCCAGCAGCCAAGTGGCAGGGGGCCTCGATGAGCAGTTCTTC,CASSQVAGGLDEQFF
.,TRBV7-9,TRBJ1-1,.,TGTGCCAGCAGCTCACCAGGGTACATGAACACTGAAGCTTTCTTT,CASSSPGYMNTEAFF
TRBD2,TRBV10-1,TRBJ2-7,.,TGCGCCAGCAGTGAGTCGGGGGGGGAGTACGAGCAGTACTTC,CASSESGGEYEQYF
.,TRBV5-1,TRBJ1-2,.,TGCGCCAGCAGCTTGATGGAGTTAGCTAACTATGGCTACACCTTC,CASSLMELANYGYTF
.,TRBV2,TRBJ1-4,few,TGTGCCAGCAGATCGGGGCTTAATGAAAAACTGTTTTTT,CASRSGLNEKLFF
.,TRBV28,TRBJ1-1,.,TGTGCCGGAACTGGGGCAGATCCGAACACTGAAGCTTTCTTT,CAGTGADPNTEAFF
.,TRBV10-1,TRBJ2-2,.,TGCGCCAGCAGTCCCGAGGGTTCTGAGGTCGACGGGGAGCTGTTTTTT,CASSPEGSEVDGELFF
.,TRBV27,TRBJ2-2,.,TGTGCCAGCAGTCTCATTACAGTTAACAACCCCCCCGGGGAGCTGTTTTTT,CASSLITVNNPPGELFF
TRBD2,TRBV4-1,TRBJ2-1,.,TGCGCCAGCAGCCTAACCGCCGGGACTAGCGGGCCCTCGGATGAGCAGTTCTTC,CASSLTAGTSGPSDEQFF
.,TRBV19,TRBJ2-1,once,TGTGCCAGTAGTCGCCTGAGCTCCTACAATGAGCAGTTCTTC,CASSRLSSYNEQFF
.,TRBV27,TRBJ1-2,.,TGTGCCAGCAGTTTTTCCTCCTCTCGCGGCTACACCTTC,CASSFSSSRGYTF
.,TRBV10-1,TRBJ1-4,few,TGCGCGACAGGCGAGGAGGAAAAACTGTTTTTT,CATGEEEKLFF
.,TRBV4-1,TRBJ1-5,.,TGCGCCAGCAGGGCAGGGGAAGGTCAGCCCCAGCATTTT,CASRAGEGQPQHF
TRBD1,TRBV11-2,TRBJ1-1,.,TGTGCCAGCAGCCCAAGCAACAGGGGACGGACTGAAGCTTTCTTT,CASSPSNRGRTEAFF
TRBD2,TRBV4-2,TRBJ2-7,.,TGTGCCAGCAGCCAATGGAACGCGGGGGGCGATTTGAGCTACGAGCAGTACTTC,CASSQWNAGGDLSYEQYF
.,TRBV30,TRBJ2-1,.,TGTGCCTGGGCCCCGGGGCATTACAATGAGCAGTTCTTC,CAWAPGHYNEQFF
.,TRBV5-6,TRBJ2-2,.,TGTGCCAGCAGCTTCTGGACCGGGGAGCTGTTTTTT,CASSFWTGELFF
.,TRBV4-3,TRBJ2-1,.,TGCGCCAGCAGCCCCTACCACCCCGGGACCCCTGTTGATGAGCAGTTCTTC,CASSPYHPGTPVDEQFF
.,TRBV7-8,TRBJ2-7,.,TGTGCCAGCACCGTAGGGGGTAACGAGCAGTACTTC,CASTVGGNEQYF
TRBD1,TRBV6-5,TRBJ2-1,.,TGTGCCAGCAGTTACAATTTAGGGACAGATGACCCTGAGCAGTTCTTC,CASSYNLGTDDPEQFF
.,TRBV10-3,TRBJ2-5,.,TGTGCCATCAGTGAACCGGGGATAGGAGAGACCCAGTACTTC,CAISEPGIGETQYF
.,TRBV19,TRBJ1-1,.,TGTGCCAGTAGTGGACTGAGCATGAACACTGAAGCTTTCTTT,CASSGLSMNTEAFF
.,TRBV7-6,TRBJ2-3,.,TGTGCCAGCAGTCCCTCGCTGCCCGATACGCAGTATTTT,CASSPSLPDTQYF
.,TRBV10-3,TRBJ1-2,.,TGTGCCATCAGTGAGTCGTGGGGGGAAGGCTACACCTTC,CAISESWGEGYTF
TRBD2,TRBV15,TRBJ2-1,.,TGTGCCACCGGAGGTCCTAGCGGAGGGTACAATGAGCAGTTCTTC,CATGGPSGGYNEQFF
TRBD2,TRBV10-3,TRBJ2-3,once,TGTGCTATTCAGGAAGGGACTAGCGGGATTGTTGCGGACACGCAGTATTTT,CAIQEGTSGIVADTQYF
.,TRBV5-6,TRBJ2-2,.,TGTGCCAGCAGCCCCACCCTCACCGGGGAGCTGTTTTTT,CASSPTLTGELFF
.,TRBV27,TRBJ1-5,.,TGTGCCAGCAGTTTATTAGCCAGGGGCAATCAGCCCCAGCATTTT,CASSLLARGNQPQHF
TRBD2,TRBV7-8,TRBJ2-3,.,TGTGCCAGCAGCACGGGACTAGCGGGGTCCATAGCCCAATCAGATACGCAGTATTTT,CASSTGLAGSIAQSDTQYF
TRBD2,TRBV13,TRBJ2-1,.,TGTGCCAGCAGCACCCTCGTGGCGGGGGGGCTCAATGAGCAGTTCTTC,CASSTLVAGGLNEQFF
.,TRBV19,TRBJ1-5,.,TGTGCCAGTAGTATAGACAGGGAAAGCAATCAGCCCCAGCATTTT,CASSIDRESNQPQHF